This TCR beta chain derives from a study of blood T cell repertoires in COVID-19 (dated by TCRdb to between 2020 and 2021). For context, the study as a whole: The collaborator samples originated in the United States, Italy and Spain and spanned the acute and convalescent phases of COVID-19. The material from the prospective study consisted of cDNA or gDNA derived from T cells, B-cell-depleted T cells, or PBMCs. Deeply sampled blood TCRbeta repertoires from subjects exposed to, actively infected with, or recovered from COVID-19 were included in the dataset. A freely available public database, intended as a resource for researchers studying the immune response to SARS-CoV-2, is where the repertoires were released. Samples came from the ongoing ImmuneRACE study (first 160 participants) plus 1,254 subjects from 6 global collaborators. Sample metadata almost always included a de-identified subject ID, COVID-19 status, age in years and sex. HLA class I and class II types, where available, came from metadata supplied by the sample provider rather than from assay-based typing. Broad study findings and their caveats: The amount of clinical and demographic metadata varied by source and participant and was provided uncurated.

TCRbeta CDR3 regions were amplified from genomic DNA using the immunoSEQ Assay, a bias-controlled multiplex PCR. The paper's processing steps were these. The number of nucleated cells in each sample was estimated by amplification of reference gene primers within the assay. Sequence reads were collapsed and filtered to measure the absolute abundance of every unique TCRbeta CDR3 rearrangement. For each sample, productive Simpson clonality was calculated by taking the square root of Simpson's diversity index across productive rearrangements. As stored in TCRdb, this immuneACCESS dataset retains in-frame rearrangements with V and J assigned. A fraction of the clones does not appear; measured against another copy, unresolved V genes explain less than half of the discrepancy, and the remainder lacks a known reason. Clone size and the V and J calls come from that table; the DNA yielded D and trimming. Within this sample are roughly 280,000 clones, with more than 80% of them counted one time only. In total, the top ten clones hold 2.4% of the sample.

In the prospective study, participants were roughly 18 to 95 years old, resided in about two dozen geographic areas of the United States, and were enrolled through a virtual design. In the prospective study, participants were assigned to cohorts based on the clinical history participants reported in a screening survey and a study questionnaire. Recovered participants in ImmuneRACE Cohort 3 were defined as having two consecutive negative NP/OP PCR tests, clearance from a healthcare professional, or resolution of symptoms. Mobile phlebotomists in the prospective study collected whole blood, serum and a nasopharyngeal or oropharyngeal swab from every participant. Prospective study participants could optionally give additional blood draws and questionnaires over a roughly two-month period. Blood samples from the prospective study were shipped frozen or at room temperature prior to DNA extraction. As for this clone: There is no known antigen for this receptor. Within one base of it there is no much larger clone, and no base qualities were kept.

Source material: PBMCs or T cells enriched from blood (not recorded which). The TCR sequence derives from a woman aged 18-29 years who had recovered from COVID-19.

The CDR3 reads CASSSNLVETQYF. The bases are TGTGCCAGCAGTTCCAACTTGGTCGAGACCCAGTACTTC. The rearrangement joined TRBV27 to TRBJ2-5; the D segment cannot be called with confidence. CDR1 and CDR2 were assigned from the germline V gene (reference sequence) as MNHEY and SMNVEV. Inclusive of the bounding cysteine and phenylalanine, the CDR3 is 13 residues long. Only the CDR3 part of the read is kept: 39 bases, read in frame from the first base. V loses 4 bases, J loses 5 bases, and the germline ends lie 11 bases apart.